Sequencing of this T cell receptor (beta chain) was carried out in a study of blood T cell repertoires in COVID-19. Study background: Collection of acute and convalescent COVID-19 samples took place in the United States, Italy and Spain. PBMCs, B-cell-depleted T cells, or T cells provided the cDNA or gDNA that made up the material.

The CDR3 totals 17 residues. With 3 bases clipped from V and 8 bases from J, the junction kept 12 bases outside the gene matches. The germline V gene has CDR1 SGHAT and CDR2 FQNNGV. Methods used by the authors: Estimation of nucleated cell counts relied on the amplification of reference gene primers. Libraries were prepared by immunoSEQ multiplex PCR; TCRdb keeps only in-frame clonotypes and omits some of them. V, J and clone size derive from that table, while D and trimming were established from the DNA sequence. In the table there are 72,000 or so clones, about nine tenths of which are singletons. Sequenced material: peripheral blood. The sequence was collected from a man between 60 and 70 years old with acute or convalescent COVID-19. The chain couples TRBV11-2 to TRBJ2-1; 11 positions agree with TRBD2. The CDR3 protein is CASSLGHSGGANDEQFF. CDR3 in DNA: TGTGCCAGCAGCTTGGGACATAGCGGGGGGGCCAACGATGAGCAGTTCTTC.